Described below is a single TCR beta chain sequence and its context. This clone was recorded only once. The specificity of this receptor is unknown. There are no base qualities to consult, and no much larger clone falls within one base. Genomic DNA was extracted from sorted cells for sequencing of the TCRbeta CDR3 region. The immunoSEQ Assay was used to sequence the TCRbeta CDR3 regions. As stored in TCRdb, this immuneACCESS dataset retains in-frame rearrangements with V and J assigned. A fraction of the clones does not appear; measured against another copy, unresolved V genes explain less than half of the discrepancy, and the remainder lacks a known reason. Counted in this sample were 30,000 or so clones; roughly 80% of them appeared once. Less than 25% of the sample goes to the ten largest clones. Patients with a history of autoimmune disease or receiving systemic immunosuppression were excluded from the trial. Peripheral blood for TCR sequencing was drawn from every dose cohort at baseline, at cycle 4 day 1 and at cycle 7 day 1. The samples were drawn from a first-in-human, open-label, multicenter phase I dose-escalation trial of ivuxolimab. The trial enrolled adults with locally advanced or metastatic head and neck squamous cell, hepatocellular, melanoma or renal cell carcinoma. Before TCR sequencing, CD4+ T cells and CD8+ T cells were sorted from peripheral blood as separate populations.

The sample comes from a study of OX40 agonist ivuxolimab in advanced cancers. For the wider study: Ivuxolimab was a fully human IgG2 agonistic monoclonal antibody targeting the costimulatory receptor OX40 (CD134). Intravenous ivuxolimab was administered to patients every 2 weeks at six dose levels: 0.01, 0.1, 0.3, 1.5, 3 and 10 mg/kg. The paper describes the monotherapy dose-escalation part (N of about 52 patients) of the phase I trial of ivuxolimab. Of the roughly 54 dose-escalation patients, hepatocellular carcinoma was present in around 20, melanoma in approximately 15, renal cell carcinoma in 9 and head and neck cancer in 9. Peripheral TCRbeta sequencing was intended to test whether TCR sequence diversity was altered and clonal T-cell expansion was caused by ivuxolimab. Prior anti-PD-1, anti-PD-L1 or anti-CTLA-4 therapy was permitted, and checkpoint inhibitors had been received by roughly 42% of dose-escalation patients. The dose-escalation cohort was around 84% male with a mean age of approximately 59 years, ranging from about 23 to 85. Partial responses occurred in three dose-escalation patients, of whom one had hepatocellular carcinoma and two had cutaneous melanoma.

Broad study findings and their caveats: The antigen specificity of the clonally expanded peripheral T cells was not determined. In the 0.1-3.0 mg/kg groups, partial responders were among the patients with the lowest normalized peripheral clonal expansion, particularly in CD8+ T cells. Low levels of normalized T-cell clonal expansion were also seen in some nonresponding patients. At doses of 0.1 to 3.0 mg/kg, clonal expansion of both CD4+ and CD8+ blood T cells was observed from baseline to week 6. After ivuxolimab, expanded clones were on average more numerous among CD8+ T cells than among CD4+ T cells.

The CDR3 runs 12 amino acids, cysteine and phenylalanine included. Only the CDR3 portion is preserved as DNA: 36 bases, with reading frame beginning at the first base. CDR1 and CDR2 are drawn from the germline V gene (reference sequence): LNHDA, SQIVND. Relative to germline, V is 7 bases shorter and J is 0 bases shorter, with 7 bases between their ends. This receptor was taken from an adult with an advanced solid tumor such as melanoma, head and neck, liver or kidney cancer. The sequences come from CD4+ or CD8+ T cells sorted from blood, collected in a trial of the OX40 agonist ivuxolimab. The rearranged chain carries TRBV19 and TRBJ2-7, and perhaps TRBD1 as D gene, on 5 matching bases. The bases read TGTGCCAGTAAAGGGGCCTCCTACGAGCAGTACTTC. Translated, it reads CASKGASYEQYF. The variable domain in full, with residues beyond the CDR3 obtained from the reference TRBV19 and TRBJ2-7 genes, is DGGITQSPKYLFRKEGQNVTLSCEQNLNHDAMYWYRQDPGQGLRLIYYSQIVNDFQKGDIAEGYSVSREKKESFPLTVTSAQKNPTAFYLCASKGASYEQYFGPGTRLTVT.